This entry concerns a single T cell receptor (beta chain). The sample is drawn from a study of T-cell memory formation after mild COVID-19. Using its own MiXCR run on the 5' RACE reads, TCRdb lists one record per CDR3 protein. The table has under 110,000 distinct CDR3 sequences, approximately 17% seen once; the top ten hold 28%. The CDR3 contains 13 residues. V dropped 5 bases and J dropped 8 bases, with 16 bases sitting between them. Germline CDR1 is SQVTM and CDR2 is ANQGSEA. The chain carries TRBV29-1 and TRBJ2-1; unclear D gene. The receptor's source is an adult woman who had mild COVID-19 (a few samples of this study predate the infection). Cell type and time point are not known. The sequencing sample was made of PBMCs or a T cell subset sorted from them (not recorded which). CDR3: CSVRPGPNDEQFF. DNA for the CDR3: TGCAGCGTTCGACCCGGGCCGAACGATGAGCAGTTCTTC.